This TCR beta chain was retrieved from a study of early T cells in non-severe SARS-CoV-2 infection. This clonotype was recorded a few times. MiXCR was run by TCRdb on the 5' RACE reads, yielding one entry per CDR3 protein. The table records roughly 24,000 distinct CDR3 sequences, 4.5% to 5% of them present only once. The sequenced material came from whole blood. The source of this sequence is an adult who was a healthcare worker with PCR-confirmed SARS-CoV-2 infection or an uninfected control (not recorded which).

CDR3 amino acids: CASSQDLGFKETQYF. The CDR3 nucleotides read TGTGCCAGCAGCCAGGACTTGGGGTTTAAAGAGACCCAGTACTTC. The chain uses TRBV14 and TRBJ2-5, with D maybe TRBD2 (5 bases). This CDR3 is 15 amino acids long. Germline CDR1 SGHDN, CDR2 FVKESK. The V end lost 3 bases, the J end lost 3 bases, and 14 bases lay between the germline ends.